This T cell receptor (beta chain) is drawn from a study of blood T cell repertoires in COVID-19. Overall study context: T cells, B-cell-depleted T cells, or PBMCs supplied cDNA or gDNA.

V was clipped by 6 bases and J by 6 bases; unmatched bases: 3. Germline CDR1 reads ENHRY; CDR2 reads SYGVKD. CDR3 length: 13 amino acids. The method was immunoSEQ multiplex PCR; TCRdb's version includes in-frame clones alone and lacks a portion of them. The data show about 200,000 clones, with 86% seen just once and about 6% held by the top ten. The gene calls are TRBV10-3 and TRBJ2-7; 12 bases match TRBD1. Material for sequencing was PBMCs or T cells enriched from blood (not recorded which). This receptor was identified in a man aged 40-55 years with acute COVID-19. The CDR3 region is CAISGTGGLEQYF. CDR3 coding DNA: TGTGCCATCAGCGGGACAGGGGGCCTCGAGCAGTACTTC.